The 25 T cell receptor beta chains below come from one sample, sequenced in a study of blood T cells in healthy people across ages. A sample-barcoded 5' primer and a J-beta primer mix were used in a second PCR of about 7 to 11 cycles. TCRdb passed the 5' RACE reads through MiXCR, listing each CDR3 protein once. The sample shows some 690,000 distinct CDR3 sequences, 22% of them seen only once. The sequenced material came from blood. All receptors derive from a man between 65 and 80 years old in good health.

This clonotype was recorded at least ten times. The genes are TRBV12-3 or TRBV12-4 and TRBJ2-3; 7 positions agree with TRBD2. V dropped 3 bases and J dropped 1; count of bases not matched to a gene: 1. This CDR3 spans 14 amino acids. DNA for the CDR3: TGTGCCAGCAGTTTGGGGAGGGGCACAGATACGCAGTATTTT. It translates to CASSLGRGTDTQYF.

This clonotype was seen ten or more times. CDR3 region: CSARGPGTRTNGEKLFF. DNA for the CDR3: TGCAGTGCCCGAGGACCCGGGACACGGACGAACGGTGAAAAACTGTTTTTT. The V gene is TRBV20-1, the J gene TRBJ1-4; TRBD1 is a possible D gene (6 bases). Germline lookup yields CDR1 DFQATT and CDR2 SNEGSKA (reference sequence). The CDR3 is 17 residues long. V was pared by 6 bases and J by 7 bases, with 27 bases between.

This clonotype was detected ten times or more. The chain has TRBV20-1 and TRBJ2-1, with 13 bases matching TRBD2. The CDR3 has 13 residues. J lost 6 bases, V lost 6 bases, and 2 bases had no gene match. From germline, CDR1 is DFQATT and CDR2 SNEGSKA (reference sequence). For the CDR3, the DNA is TGCAGTGCGGGACTAGCGGGGTTCAATGAGCAGTTCTTC. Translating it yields CSAGLAGFNEQFF.

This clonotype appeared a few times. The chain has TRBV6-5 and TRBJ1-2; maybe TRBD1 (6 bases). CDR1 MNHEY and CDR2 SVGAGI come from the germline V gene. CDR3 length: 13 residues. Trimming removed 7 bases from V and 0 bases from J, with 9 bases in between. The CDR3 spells CASKKGANYGYTF. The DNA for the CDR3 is TGTGCCAGCAAGAAGGGGGCTAACTATGGCTACACCTTC.

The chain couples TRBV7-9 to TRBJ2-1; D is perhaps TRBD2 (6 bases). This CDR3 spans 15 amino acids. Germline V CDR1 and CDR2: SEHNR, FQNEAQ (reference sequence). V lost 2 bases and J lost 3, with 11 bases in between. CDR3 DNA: TGTGCCAGCAGCTTAATCGACGGGAGCTACAATGAGCAGTTCTTC. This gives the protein CASSLIDGSYNEQFF.

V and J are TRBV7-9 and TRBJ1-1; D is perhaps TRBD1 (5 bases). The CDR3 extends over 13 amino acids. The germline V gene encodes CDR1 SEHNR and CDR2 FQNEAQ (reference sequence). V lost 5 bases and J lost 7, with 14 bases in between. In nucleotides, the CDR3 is TGTGCCAGCAGCCACTATGACAGACTTGAAGCTTTCTTT. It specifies CASSHYDRLEAFF.

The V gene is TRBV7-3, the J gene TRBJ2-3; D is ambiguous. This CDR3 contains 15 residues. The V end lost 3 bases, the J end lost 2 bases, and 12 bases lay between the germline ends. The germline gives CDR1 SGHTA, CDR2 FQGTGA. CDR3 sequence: CASSLLGVNTDTQYF. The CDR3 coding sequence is TGTGCCAGCAGCTTGCTTGGGGTAAACACAGATACGCAGTATTTT.

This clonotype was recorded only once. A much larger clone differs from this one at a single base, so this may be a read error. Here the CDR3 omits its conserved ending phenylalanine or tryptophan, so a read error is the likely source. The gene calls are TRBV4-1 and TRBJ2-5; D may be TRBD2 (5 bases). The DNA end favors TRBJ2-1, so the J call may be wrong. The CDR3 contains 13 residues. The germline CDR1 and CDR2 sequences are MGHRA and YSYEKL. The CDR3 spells CASSHLGGHEQFY. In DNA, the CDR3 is TGCGCCAGCAGCCACCTTGGCGGGCATGAGCAGTTCTAC.

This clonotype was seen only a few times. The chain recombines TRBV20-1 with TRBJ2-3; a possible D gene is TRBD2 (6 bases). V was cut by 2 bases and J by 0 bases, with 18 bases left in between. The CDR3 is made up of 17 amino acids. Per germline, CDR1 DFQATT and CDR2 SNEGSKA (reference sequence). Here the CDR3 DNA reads TGCAGTGCTAGAAGGCCGGGACTTTCAATTAGCACAGATACGCAGTATTTT. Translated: CSARRPGLSISTDTQYF.

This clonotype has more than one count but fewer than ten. CDR3 sequence: CASSSRGASGTEAFF. The DNA of the CDR3 is TGTGCCAGCAGCTCCAGAGGGGCGTCGGGCACTGAAGCTTTCTTT. V usage is TRBV7-9 and J usage is TRBJ1-1; a possible D gene is TRBD1 (5 bases). Trimming pared 4 bases from V and 4 bases from J, leaving 16 bases between. The germline V gene encodes CDR1 SEHNR and CDR2 FQNEAQ (reference sequence). This CDR3 is 15 amino acids long.

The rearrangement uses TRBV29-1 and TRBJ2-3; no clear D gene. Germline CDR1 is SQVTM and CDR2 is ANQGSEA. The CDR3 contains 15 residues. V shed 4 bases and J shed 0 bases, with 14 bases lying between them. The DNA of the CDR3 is TGCAGCGTTGCCGTTTGGGGAACTAGCACAGATACGCAGTATTTT. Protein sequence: CSVAVWGTSTDTQYF.

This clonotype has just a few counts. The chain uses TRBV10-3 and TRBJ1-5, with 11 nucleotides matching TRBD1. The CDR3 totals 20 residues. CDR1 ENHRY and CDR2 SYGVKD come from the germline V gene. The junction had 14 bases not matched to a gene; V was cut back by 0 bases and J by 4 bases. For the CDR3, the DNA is TGTGCCATCAGTGAGTCGATGAACTTTCGGGACAGGGGGTCGAATCAGCCCCAGCATTTT. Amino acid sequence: CAISESMNFRDRGSNQPQHF.

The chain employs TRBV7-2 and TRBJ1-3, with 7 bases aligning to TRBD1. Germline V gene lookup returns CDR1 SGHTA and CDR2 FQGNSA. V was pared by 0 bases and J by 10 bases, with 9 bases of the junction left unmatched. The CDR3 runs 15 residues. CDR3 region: CASSLAGTAGGTIYF. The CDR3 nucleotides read TGTGCCAGCAGCTTAGCCGGGACAGCCGGGGGTACCATATATTTT.

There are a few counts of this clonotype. The CDR3 protein is CASSPARTQKNIQYF. The CDR3 DNA reads as TGTGCCAGCAGCCCAGCCCGGACCCAAAAAAACATTCAGTACTTC. The chain carries TRBV3-1 and TRBJ2-4; D is unclear. V was trimmed by 4 bases and J by 4 bases, leaving 14 bases between them. From germline, CDR1 is LGHDT and CDR2 YNNKEL (reference sequence). The CDR3 consists of 15 residues.

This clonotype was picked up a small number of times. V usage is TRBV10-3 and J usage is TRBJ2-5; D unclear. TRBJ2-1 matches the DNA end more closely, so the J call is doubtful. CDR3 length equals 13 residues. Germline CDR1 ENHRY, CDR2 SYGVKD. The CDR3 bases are TGTGCCACGAAAGGGATCACCTACAATGAGCAGTTCTTC. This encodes CATKGITYNEQFF.

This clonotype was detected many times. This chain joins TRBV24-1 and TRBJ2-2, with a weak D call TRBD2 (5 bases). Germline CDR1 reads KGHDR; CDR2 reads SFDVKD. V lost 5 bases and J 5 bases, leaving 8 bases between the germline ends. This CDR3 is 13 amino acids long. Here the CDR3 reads CATSVGGTGELFF. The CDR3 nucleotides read TGTGCCACCAGTGTAGGAGGTACCGGGGAGCTGTTTTTT.

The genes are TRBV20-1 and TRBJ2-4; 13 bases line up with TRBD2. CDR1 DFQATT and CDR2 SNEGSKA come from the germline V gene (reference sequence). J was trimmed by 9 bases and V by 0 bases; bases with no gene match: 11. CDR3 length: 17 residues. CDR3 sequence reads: CSARDLRTSGGLPIQYF. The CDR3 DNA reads TGCAGTGCTAGAGATCTCAGGACTAGCGGGGGCCTGCCCATTCAGTACTTC.

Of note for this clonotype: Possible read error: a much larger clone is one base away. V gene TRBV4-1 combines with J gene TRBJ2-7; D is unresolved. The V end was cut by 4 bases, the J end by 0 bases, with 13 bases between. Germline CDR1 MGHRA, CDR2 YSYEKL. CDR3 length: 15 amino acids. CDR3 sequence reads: CASSRTSDGSYEQYF. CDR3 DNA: TGCGCCAGCAGCCGAACCTCGGACGGCTCCTACGAGCAGTACTTC.

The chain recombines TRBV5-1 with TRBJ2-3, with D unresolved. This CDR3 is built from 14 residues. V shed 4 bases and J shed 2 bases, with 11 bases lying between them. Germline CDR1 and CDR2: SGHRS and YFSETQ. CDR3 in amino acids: CASSRDQITDTQYF. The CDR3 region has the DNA TGCGCCAGCAGCCGTGATCAAATCACAGATACGCAGTATTTT.

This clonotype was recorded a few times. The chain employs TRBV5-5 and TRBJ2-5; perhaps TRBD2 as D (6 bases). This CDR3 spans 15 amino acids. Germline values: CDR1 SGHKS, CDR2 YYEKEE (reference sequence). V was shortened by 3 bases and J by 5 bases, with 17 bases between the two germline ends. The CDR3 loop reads CASSSTGDELETQYF. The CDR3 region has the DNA TGTGCCAGCAGCTCCACGGGAGACGAGCTCGAGACCCAGTACTTC.

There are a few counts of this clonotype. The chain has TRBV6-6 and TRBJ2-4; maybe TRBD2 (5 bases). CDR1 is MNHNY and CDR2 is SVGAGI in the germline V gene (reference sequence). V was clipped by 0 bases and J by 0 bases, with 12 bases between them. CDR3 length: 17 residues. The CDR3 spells CASSYSGSHQAKNIQYF. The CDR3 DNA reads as TGTGCCAGCAGTTACTCGGGGAGTCACCAAGCCAAAAACATTCAGTACTTC.

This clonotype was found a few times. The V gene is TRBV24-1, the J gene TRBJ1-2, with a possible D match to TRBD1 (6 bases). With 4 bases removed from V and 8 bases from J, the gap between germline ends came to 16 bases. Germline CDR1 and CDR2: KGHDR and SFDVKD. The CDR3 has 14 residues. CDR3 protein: CATSDGRQVGGYTF. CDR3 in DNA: TGTGCCACCAGTGACGGCCGACAGGTCGGGGGCTACACCTTC.

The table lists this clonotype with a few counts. CDR3 coding DNA: TGCGCCAGCAGCTTGGACCCAACCCCGAACACTGAAGCTTTCTTT. Amino acids: CASSLDPTPNTEAFF. The chain recombines TRBV5-1 with TRBJ1-1; D not certain. CDR3 size: 15 residues. V lost 0 bases, J lost 1 base, and 10 bases lay in between. The germline V gene has CDR1 SGHRS and CDR2 YFSETQ.

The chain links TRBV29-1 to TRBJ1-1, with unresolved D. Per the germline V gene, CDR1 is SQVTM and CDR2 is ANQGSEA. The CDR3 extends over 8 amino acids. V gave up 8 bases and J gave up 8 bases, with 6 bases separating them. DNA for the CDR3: TGCAGCTCTGAAGAAGCTTTCTTT. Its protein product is CSSEEAFF.

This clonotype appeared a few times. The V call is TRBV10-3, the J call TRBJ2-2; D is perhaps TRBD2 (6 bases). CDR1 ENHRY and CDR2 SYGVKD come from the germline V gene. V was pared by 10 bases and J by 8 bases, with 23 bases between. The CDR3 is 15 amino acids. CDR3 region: CATLEGLPAAGELFF. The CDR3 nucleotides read TGTGCCACCCTGGAGGGCCTCCCGGCGGCAGGGGAGCTGTTTTTT.